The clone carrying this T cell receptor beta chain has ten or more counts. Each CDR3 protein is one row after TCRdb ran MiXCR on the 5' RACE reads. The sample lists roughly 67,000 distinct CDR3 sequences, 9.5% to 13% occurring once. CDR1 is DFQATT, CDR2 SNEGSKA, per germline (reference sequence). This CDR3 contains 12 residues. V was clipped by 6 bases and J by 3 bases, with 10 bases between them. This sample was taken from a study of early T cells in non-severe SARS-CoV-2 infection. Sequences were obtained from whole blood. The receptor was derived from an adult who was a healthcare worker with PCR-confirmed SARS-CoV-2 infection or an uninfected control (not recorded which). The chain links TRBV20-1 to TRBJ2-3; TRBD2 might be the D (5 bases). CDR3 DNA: TGCAGTGCAAGACGAGGGACAGATACGCAGTATTTT. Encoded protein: CSARRGTDTQYF.